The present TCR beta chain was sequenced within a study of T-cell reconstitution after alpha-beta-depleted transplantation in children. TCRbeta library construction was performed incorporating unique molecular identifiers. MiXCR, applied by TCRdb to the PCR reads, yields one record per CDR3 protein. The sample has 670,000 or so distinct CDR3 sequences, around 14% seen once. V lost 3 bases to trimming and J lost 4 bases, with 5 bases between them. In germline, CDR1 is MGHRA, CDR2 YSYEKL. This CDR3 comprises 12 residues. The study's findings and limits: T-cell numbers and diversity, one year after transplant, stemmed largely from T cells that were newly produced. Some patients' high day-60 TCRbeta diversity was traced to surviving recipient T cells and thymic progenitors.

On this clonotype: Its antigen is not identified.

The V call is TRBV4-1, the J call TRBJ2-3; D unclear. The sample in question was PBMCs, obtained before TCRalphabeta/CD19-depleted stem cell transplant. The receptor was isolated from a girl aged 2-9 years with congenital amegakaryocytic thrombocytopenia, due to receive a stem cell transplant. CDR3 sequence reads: CASSHIADTQYF. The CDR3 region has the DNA TGCGCCAGCAGCCATATCGCAGATACGCAGTATTTT.